This TCR beta chain was profiled in a study of shared clonotypes between healthy human individuals. Germline loops: CDR1 SEHNR, CDR2 FQNEAQ (reference sequence). The CDR3 is made up of 13 amino acids. Trimming left V 9 bases short and J 0 bases short, with 12 bases between. Naive CD8 cells comprised CD45RO-negative, CCR7-positively selected cells, excluding terminally differentiated effector memory CD45RA+ cells. Method: immunoSEQ multiplex PCR; TCRdb's copy keeps in-frame clones and lacks some. This table holds millions of clones, about 95% found once. Sequencing was performed on naive CD8+ T cells sorted from blood. This TCR was sampled from a man aged 18 to 35 in good health. This chain connects TRBV7-9 to TRBJ2-7; possible D gene TRBD1, 7 bases. Here the CDR3 DNA reads TGTGCCAGTGCGGAGGGGGCCTCCTACGAGCAGTACTTC. This sequence encodes CASAEGASYEQYF.